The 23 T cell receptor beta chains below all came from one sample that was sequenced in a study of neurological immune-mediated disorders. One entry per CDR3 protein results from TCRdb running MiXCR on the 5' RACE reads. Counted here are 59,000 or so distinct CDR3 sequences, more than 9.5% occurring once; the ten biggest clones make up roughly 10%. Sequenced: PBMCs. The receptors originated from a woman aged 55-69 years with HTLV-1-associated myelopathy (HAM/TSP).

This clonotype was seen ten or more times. CDR3: CAIRYRQSNSYEQYF. CDR3 sequence (DNA): TGTGCCATCAGATATAGACAGAGCAACTCCTACGAGCAGTACTTC. V usage is TRBV10-3 and J usage is TRBJ2-7, with TRBD1 as a possible D gene (5 bases). Germline lookup yields CDR1 ENHRY and CDR2 SYGVKD. Deletions cut 6 bases from V and 0 bases from J, with 15 bases between. The CDR3 is 15 amino acids.

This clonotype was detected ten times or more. The CDR3 spells CSATVSGANVLTF. The CDR3 DNA sequence: TGCAGTGCTACAGTCTCTGGGGCCAACGTCCTGACTTTC. The rearrangement links TRBV20-1 to TRBJ2-6, with unresolved D. CDR1 DFQATT and CDR2 SNEGSKA come from the germline V gene (reference sequence). The germline V and J ends were trimmed by 4 bases and 0 bases, with 4 bases remaining between them. The CDR3 runs 13 residues.

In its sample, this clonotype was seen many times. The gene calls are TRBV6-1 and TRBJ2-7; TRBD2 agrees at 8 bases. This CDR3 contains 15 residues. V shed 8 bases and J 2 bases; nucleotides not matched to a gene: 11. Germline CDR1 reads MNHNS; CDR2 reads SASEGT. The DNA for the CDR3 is TGTGCCAGCGGTCGGGCTAGCGGGTCTACCTACGAGCAGTACTTC. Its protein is CASGRASGSTYEQYF.

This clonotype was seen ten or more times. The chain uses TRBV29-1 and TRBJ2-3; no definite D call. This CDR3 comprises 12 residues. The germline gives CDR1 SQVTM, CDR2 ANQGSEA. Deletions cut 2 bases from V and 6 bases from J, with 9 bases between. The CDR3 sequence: CSVELSPDTQYF. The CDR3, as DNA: TGCAGCGTTGAACTCTCGCCGGATACGCAGTATTTT.

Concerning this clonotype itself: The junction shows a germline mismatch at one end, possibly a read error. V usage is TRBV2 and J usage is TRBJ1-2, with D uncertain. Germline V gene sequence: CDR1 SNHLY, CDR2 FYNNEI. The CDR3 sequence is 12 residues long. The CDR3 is CASAKPNYGYTF. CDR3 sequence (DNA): TGTGCCAGCGCGAAGCCTAACTATGGTTACACCTTC.

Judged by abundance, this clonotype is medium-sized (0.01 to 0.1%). CDR3 in amino acids: CASSPSPNTGELFF. The CDR3 coding sequence is TGTGCCAGCAGCCCCTCGCCGAACACCGGGGAGCTGTTTTTT. V gene TRBV3-1 combines with J gene TRBJ2-2, with D uncertain. This CDR3 spans 14 amino acids. CDR1 is LGHDT, CDR2 YNNKEL, per germline (reference sequence). V was shortened by 4 bases and J by 0 bases, with 6 bases between the two germline ends.

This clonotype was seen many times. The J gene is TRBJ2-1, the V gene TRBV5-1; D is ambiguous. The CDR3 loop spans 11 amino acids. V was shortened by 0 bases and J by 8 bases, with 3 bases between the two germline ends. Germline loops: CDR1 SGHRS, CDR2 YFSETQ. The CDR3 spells CASSLEDEQFF. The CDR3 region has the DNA TGCGCCAGCAGCTTGGAGGATGAGCAGTTCTTC. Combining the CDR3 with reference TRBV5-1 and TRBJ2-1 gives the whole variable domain KAGVTQTPRYLIKTRGQQVTLSCSPISGHRSVSWYQQTPGQGLQFLFEYFSETQRNKGNFPGRFSGRQFSNSRSEMNVSTLELGDSALYLCASSLEDEQFFGPGTRLTVL.

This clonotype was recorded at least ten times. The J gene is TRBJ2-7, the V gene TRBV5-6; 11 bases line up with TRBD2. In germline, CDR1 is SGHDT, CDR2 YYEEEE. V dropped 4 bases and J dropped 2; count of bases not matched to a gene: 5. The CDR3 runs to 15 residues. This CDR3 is CASSIAGGPPYEQYF. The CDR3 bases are TGTGCCAGCAGCATAGCGGGAGGGCCCCCCTACGAGCAGTACTTC.

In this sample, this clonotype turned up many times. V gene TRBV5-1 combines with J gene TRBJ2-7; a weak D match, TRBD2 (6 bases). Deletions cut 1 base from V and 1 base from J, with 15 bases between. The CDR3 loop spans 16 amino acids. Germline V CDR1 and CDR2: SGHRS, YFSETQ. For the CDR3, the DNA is TGCGCCAGCAGCTTGACCCCGGGACTTTCTTCCTACGAGCAGTACTTC. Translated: CASSLTPGLSSYEQYF.

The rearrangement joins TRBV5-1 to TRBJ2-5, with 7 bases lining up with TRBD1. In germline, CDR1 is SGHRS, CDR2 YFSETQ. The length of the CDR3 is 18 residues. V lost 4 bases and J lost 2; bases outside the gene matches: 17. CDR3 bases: TGCGCCAGCAGCAGAGGGGACAGTGCGTTACTGGCACAAGAGACCCAGTACTTC. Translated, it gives CASSRGDSALLAQETQYF.

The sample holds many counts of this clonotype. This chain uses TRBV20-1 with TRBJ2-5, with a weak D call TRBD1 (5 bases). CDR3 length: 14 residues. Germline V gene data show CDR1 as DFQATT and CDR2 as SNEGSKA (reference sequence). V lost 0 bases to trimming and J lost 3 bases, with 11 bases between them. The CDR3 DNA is TGCAGTGCTAGAGAGGGCAGGGCAAAAGAGACCCAGTACTTC. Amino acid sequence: CSAREGRAKETQYF.

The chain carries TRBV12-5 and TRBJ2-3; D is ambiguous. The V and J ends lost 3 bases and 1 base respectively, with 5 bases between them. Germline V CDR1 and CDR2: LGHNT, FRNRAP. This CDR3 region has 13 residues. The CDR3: CASGFSRTDTQYF. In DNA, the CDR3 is TGTGCTAGTGGTTTCTCACGCACAGATACGCAGTATTTT. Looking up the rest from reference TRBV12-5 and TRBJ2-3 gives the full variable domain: DARVTQTPRHKVTEMGQEVTMRCQPILGHNTVFWYRQTMMQGLELLAYFRNRAPLDDSGMPKDRFSAEMPDATLATLKIQPSEPRDSAVYFCASGFSRTDTQYFGPGTRLTVL.

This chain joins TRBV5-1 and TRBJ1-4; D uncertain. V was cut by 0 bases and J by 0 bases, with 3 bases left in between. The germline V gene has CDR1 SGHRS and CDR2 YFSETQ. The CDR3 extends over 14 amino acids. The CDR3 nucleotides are TGCGCCAGCAGCTTGGATACAACTAATGAAAAACTGTTTTTT. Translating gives CASSLDTTNEKLFF. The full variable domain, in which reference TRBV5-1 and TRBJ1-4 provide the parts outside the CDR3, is KAGVTQTPRYLIKTRGQQVTLSCSPISGHRSVSWYQQTPGQGLQFLFEYFSETQRNKGNFPGRFSGRQFSNSRSEMNVSTLELGDSALYLCASSLDTTNEKLFFGSGTQLSVL.

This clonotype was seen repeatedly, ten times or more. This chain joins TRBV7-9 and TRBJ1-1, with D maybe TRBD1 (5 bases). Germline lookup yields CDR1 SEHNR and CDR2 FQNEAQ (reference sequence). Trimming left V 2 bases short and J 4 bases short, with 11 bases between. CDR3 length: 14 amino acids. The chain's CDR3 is CASSLPGRTTEAFF. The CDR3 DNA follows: TGTGCCAGCAGCTTACCGGGACGGACCACTGAAGCTTTCTTT.

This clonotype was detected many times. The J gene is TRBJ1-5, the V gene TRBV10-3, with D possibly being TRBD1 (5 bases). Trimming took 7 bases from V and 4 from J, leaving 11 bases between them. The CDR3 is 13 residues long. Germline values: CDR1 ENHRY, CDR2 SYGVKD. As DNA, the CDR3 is TGTGCCATCACCGGGGACGAAAATCAGCCCCAGCATTTT. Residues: CAITGDENQPQHF.

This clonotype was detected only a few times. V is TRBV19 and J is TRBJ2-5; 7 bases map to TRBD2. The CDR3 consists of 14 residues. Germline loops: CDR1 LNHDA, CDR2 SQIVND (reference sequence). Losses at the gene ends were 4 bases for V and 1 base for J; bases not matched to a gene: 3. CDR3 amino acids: CASSKGGSQETQYF. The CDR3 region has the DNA TGTGCCAGTAGTAAAGGCGGGAGCCAAGAGACCCAGTACTTC.

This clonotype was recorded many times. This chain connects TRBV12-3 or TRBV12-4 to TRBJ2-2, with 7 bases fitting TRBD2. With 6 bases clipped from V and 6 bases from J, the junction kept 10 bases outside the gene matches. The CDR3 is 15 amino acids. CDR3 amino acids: CASSPSGIRAGELFF. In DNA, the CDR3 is TGTGCCAGCAGCCCAAGCGGGATAAGGGCCGGGGAGCTGTTTTTT.

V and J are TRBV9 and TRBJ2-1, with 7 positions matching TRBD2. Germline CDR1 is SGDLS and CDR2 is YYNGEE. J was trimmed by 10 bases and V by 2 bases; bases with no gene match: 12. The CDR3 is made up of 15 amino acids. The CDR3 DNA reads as TGTGCCAGCAGCGTGGGACTATCGGGGATCAACGAGCAGTTCTTC. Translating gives CASSVGLSGINEQFF.

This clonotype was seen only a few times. The CDR3 nucleotides are TGTGCCAGCTCACCGAAGGAGACCCAGTACTTC. Translating it yields CASSPKETQYF. The chain carries TRBV18 and TRBJ2-5; D remains unclear. The germline V and J ends were trimmed by 3 bases and 5 bases, with 4 bases remaining between them. CDR1 and CDR2 (germline): KGHSH, LQKENI. The CDR3 covers 11 residues.

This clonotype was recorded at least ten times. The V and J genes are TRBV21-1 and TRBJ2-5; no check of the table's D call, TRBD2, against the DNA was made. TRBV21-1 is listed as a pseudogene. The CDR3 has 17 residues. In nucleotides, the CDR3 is TGTGCCAGCAGCAATGCAGAGGGCCACTCAGCCCAAGAGACCCAGTACTTC. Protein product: CASSNAEGHSAQETQYF.

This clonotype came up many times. The CDR3 DNA follows: TGCAGTGCTAGAGATTGGCGACAGGGGGTTACTGAAGCTTTCTTT. Amino acid sequence: CSARDWRQGVTEAFF. This rearrangement joins TRBV20-1 to TRBJ1-1, with 9 nucleotides matching TRBD1. The V and J ends lost 0 bases and 5 bases, in that order; junction bases with no gene match: 7. Per germline, CDR1 DFQATT and CDR2 SNEGSKA (reference sequence). The CDR3 is made up of 15 amino acids.

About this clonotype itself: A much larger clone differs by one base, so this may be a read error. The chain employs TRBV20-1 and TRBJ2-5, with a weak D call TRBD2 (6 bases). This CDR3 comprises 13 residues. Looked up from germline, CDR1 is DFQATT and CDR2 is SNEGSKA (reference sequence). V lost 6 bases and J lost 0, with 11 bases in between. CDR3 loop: CSAPPSDQETQYF. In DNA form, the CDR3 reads TGCAGTGCACCACCTAGCGACCAAGAGACCCAGTACTTC.

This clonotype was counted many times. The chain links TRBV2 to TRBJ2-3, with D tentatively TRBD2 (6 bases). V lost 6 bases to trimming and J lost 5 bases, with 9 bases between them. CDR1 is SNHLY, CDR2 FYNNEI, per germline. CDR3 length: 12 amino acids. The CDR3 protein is CASRTSLDTQYF. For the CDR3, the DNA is TGTGCCAGCAGGACTAGTTTAGATACGCAGTATTTT.